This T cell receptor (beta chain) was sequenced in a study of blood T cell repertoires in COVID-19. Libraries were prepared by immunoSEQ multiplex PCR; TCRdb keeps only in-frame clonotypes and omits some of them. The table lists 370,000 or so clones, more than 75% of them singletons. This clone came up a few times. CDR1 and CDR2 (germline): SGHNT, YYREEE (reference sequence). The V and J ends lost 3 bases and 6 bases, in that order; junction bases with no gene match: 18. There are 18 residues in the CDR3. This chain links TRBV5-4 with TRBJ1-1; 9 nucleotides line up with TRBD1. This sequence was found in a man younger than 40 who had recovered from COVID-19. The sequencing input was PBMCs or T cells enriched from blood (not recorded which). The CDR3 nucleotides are TGTGCCAGCAGCTGGAAGGAGTGGGGGACAGGGCGGGGTGCTGAAGCTTTCTTT. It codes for CASSWKEWGTGRGAEAFF.